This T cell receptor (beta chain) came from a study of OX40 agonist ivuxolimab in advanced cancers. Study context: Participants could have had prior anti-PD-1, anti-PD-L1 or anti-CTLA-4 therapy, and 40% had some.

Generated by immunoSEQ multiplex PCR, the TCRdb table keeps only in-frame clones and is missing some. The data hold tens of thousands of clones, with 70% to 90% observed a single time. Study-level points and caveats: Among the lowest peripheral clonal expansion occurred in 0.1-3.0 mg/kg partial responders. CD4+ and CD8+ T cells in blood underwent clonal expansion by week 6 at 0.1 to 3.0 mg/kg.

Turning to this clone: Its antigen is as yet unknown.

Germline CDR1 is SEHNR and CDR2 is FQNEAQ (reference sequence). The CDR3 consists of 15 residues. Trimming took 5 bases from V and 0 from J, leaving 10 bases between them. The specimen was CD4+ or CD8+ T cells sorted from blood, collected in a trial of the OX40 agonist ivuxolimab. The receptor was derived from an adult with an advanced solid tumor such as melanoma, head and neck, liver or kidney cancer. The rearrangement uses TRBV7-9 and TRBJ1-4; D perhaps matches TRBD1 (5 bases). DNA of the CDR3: TGTGCCAGCAGCCAAAGGGACCCAACTAATGAAAAACTGTTTTTT. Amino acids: CASSQRDPTNEKLFF.